The 12 T cell receptor beta chains below come from one sample, sequenced in a study of T cells expressing NK-cell markers. TCRdb reprocessed the 5' RACE reads; each CDR3 protein has one entry and no DNA is given. This sample contains over 250,000 distinct CDR3 sequences. The specimen was blood T cells: a sorted CD56 or NKG2C T cell subset, CD4+ or CD8+ T cells, or bulk PBMC T cells (not recorded which). The receptors come from a woman between 18 and 69 years old in good health.

This sequence joins TRBV12-3 or TRBV12-4 and TRBJ1-6. The CDR3 loop spans 15 amino acids. CDR3 sequence: CASSLDATVNSPLHF.

The chain links TRBV15 to TRBJ2-5; TCRdb reports TRBD1, a call that lacks DNA to check it against. The germline gives CDR1 LNHNV, CDR2 YYDKDF (reference sequence). The CDR3 is 14 residues long. CDR3 residues: CATSRGQLEETQYF. Looking up the rest from reference TRBV15 and TRBJ2-5 gives the full variable domain: DAMVIQNPRYQVTQFGKPVTLSCSQTLNHNVMYWYQQKSSQAPKLLFHYYDKDFNNEADTPDNFQSRRPNTSFCFLDIRSPGLGDTAMYLCATSRGQLEETQYFGPGTRLLVL.

The genes are TRBV6-5 and TRBJ2-1; the TCRdb call, TRBD2, lacks DNA for checking. The CDR3 is made up of 16 amino acids. Germline loops: CDR1 MNHEY, CDR2 SVGAGI. CDR3 sequence: CASSYSNFLAGSEQFF.

The V and J genes are TRBV20-1 and TRBJ2-7; TCRdb reports TRBD2, a call that lacks DNA to check it against. The CDR3 runs to 14 residues. Germline lookup yields CDR1 DFQATT and CDR2 SNEGSKA (reference sequence). The CDR3 loop is CSARRGGGAYEQYF.

V is TRBV20-1 and J is TRBJ2-5; the D call from TCRdb, TRBD2, cannot be confirmed without DNA. Germline-derived CDR1 and CDR2 are DFQATT and SNEGSKA (reference sequence). This CDR3 is 12 amino acids long. The CDR3 region is CSAPSGGETQYF.

The chain carries TRBV5-1 and TRBJ1-2; TCRdb calls TRBD1, which cannot be checked without DNA. CDR1 is SGHRS and CDR2 is YFSETQ in the germline V gene. The CDR3 consists of 15 residues. CDR3 sequence: CASSSEGGASYGYTF.

This CDR3 is CASSLPSRGTDTQYF. This rearrangement joins TRBV5-6 to TRBJ2-3; as DNA is missing, the TRBD1 call by TCRdb cannot be tested. There are 15 residues in the CDR3. Germline V CDR1 and CDR2: SGHDT, YYEEEE. The full variable domain, its missing parts supplied by reference TRBV5-6 and TRBJ2-3, is DAGVTQSPTHLIKTRGQQVTLRCSPKSGHDTVSWYQQALGQGPQFIFQYYEEEERQRGNFPDRFSGHQFPNYSSELNVNALLLGDSALYLCASSLPSRGTDTQYFGPGTRLTVL.

This chain links TRBV6-2 or TRBV6-3 with TRBJ2-1; TCRdb designates TRBD1, a call that cannot be tested without DNA. The CDR3 runs 15 residues. The germline gives CDR1 MNHEY, CDR2 SVGEGT. CDR3 sequence reads: CASSYPRTGSNEQFF.

CDR3 sequence: CASSEFAGSTDTQYF. V gene TRBV25-1 combines with J gene TRBJ2-3; TCRdb lists TRBD1, though no DNA is available to test this call. Germline CDR1 and CDR2: MGHDK and SYGVNS. The CDR3 is 15 residues long.

The chain recombines TRBV5-1 with TRBJ1-5; absent DNA, TCRdb's TRBD1 call cannot be checked. The CDR3 sequence is 15 residues long. Germline V CDR1 and CDR2: SGHRS, YFSETQ. The CDR3 here is CASSLETGGGQPQHF. Variable domain in full (rest from reference TRBV5-1 and TRBJ1-5): KAGVTQTPRYLIKTRGQQVTLSCSPISGHRSVSWYQQTPGQGLQFLFEYFSETQRNKGNFPGRFSGRQFSNSRSEMNVSTLELGDSALYLCASSLETGGGQPQHFGDGTRLSIL.

V and J are TRBV5-1 and TRBJ2-7; TCRdb gives TRBD1 as the D gene, but with no DNA this cannot be confirmed. The CDR3 spans 12 residues. From germline, CDR1 is SGHRS and CDR2 YFSETQ. The CDR3 loop reads CASTGTAYEQYF. The whole variable domain, filled in from reference TRBV5-1 and TRBJ2-7, reads KAGVTQTPRYLIKTRGQQVTLSCSPISGHRSVSWYQQTPGQGLQFLFEYFSETQRNKGNFPGRFSGRQFSNSRSEMNVSTLELGDSALYLCASTGTAYEQYFGPGTRLTVT.

This chain joins TRBV2 and TRBJ1-6. Germline-derived CDR1 and CDR2 are SNHLY and FYNNEI. The CDR3 is made up of 14 amino acids. CDR3: CASSDHSRNSPLHF. Together with reference TRBV2 and TRBJ1-6, the CDR3 gives the full variable domain: EPEVTQTPSHQVTQMGQEVILRCVPISNHLYFYWYRQILGQKVEFLVSFYNNEISEKSEIFDDQFSVERPDGSNFTLKIRSTKLEDSAMYFCASSDHSRNSPLHFGNGTRLTVT.